These 8 T cell receptor beta chains were sequenced from one sample in a study of blood T cell repertoires in COVID-19. This table comes from immunoSEQ multiplex PCR, and its TCRdb copy is limited to in-frame clones, with some not included. In the table there are approximately 89,000 clones, 80% of which are singletons. Sequenced material: peripheral blood. The source of these receptors is an elderly woman with acute or convalescent COVID-19.

This chain uses TRBV14 with TRBJ2-1; a possible D gene is TRBD2 (5 bases). This CDR3 is built from 15 residues. Per germline, CDR1 SGHDN and CDR2 FVKESK. The V end lost 1 base, the J end lost 4 bases, and 11 bases lay between the germline ends. The CDR3, as DNA: TGTGCCAGCAGCCAAGTCCGGACTCCGTACAATGAGCAGTTCTTC. Encoded protein: CASSQVRTPYNEQFF.

The V call is TRBV6-2 or TRBV6-3, the J call TRBJ2-5; the match to TRBD1 covers 7 bases. The CDR3 has 16 residues. V lost 2 bases and J lost 2; bases outside the gene matches: 8. Germline CDR1 MNHEY, CDR2 SVGEGT. The CDR3 region is CASSYGGARGQETQYF. The CDR3 DNA follows: TGTGCCAGCAGTTACGGTGGGGCCAGGGGGCAAGAGACCCAGTACTTC.

This clone has only one observation. The CDR3 here is CASSLRPDLGYTF. The CDR3 DNA reads TGCGCCAGCAGCTTGAGACCCGACTTAGGCTACACCTTC. The chain joins TRBV5-1 to TRBJ1-2; the D is unclear. Germline-derived CDR1 and CDR2 are SGHRS and YFSETQ. The CDR3 is made up of 13 amino acids. With 1 base removed from V and 8 bases from J, the gap between germline ends came to 12 bases.

The chain has TRBV21-1 and TRBJ1-6. TRBV21-1 has pseudogene status. This CDR3 is built from 16 residues. This CDR3 is CASTLLVLDCNSPLHF. CDR3 DNA sequence: TGTGCCAGCACCTTGCTCGTCCTGGACTGTAATTCACCCCTCCACTTT.

This clone has just a few counts. The V call is TRBV5-4, the J call TRBJ2-7, with D possibly matching TRBD1 (7 bases). Trimming took off 2 bases at V and 4 bases at J, with 13 bases between the two ends. The CDR3 is made up of 14 amino acids. Germline CDR1 is SGHNT and CDR2 is YYREEE (reference sequence). The CDR3 bases are TGTGCCAGCAGCTTTGCAGGGGGGAGGTACGAGCAGTACTTC. Encoded protein: CASSFAGGRYEQYF.

The chain couples TRBV12-3 or TRBV12-4 to TRBJ2-3, with a weak D call TRBD2 (6 bases). The CDR3 runs 13 residues. The V end lost 5 bases, the J end lost 5 bases, and 11 bases lay between the germline ends. The CDR3 DNA reads TGTGCCAGCAGTACTCTAGCGAAAGATACGCAGTATTTT. Protein product: CASSTLAKDTQYF.

The V call is TRBV7-9, the J call TRBJ2-5, with 12 bases lining up with TRBD1. The CDR3 runs to 15 residues. Germline lookup yields CDR1 SEHNR and CDR2 FQNEAQ (reference sequence). The ends lost 4 bases at V and 5 bases at J; junction bases unmatched: 5. CDR3 bases: TGTGCCAGCAGCTCGGGACAGGGGGCCGGGGAGACCCAGTACTTC. Amino acid sequence: CASSSGQGAGETQYF.

This clone has a single count. The chain links TRBV4-1 to TRBJ2-1; 8 bases are shared with TRBD2. This CDR3 is built from 16 residues. Germline trimming cut 4 bases from V and 6 bases from J; bases unmatched to any gene: 11. In germline, CDR1 is MGHRA, CDR2 YSYEKL. The DNA for the CDR3 is TGCGCCAGCAGCCCCCGAGGCCAGCGGGGGAGCAATGAGCAGTTCTTC. It yields the protein CASSPRGQRGSNEQFF.